The 14 T cell receptor beta chains given below trace back to one sample, sequenced in a study of shared clonotypes between healthy human individuals. Libraries were prepared by immunoSEQ multiplex PCR; TCRdb keeps only in-frame clonotypes and omits some of them. In the table there are millions of clones, 85% to 95% of which are singletons. Sample: naive CD4+ T cells sorted from blood. Subset meaning: CD45RA+ positively selected. These receptors were collected from a man younger than 30 in good health.

The V call is TRBV10-3, the J call TRBJ2-1, with TRBD1 matching over 9 bases. The germline gives CDR1 ENHRY, CDR2 SYGVKD. This CDR3 has 15 amino acids. V was clipped by 5 bases and J by 3 bases; unmatched bases: 5. In DNA, the CDR3 is TGTGCCATCAGTTCCCCGGGACAGGGCTACAATGAGCAGTTCTTC. It is translated as CAISSPGQGYNEQFF.

This sequence joins TRBV30 and TRBJ2-1; D is ambiguous. This CDR3 region has 14 residues. Germline loops: CDR1 GTSNPN, CDR2 SVGIG (reference sequence). With 1 base removed from V and 6 bases from J, the gap between germline ends came to 13 bases. CDR3 DNA sequence: TGTGCCTGGAGTGGTGGGAAGAGAGTCAATGAGCAGTTCTTC. This encodes CAWSGGKRVNEQFF.

The chain links TRBV29-1 to TRBJ2-1, with a possible D match to TRBD1 (6 bases). CDR1 and CDR2 (germline): SQVTM, ANQGSEA. The V end lost 0 bases, the J end lost 7 bases, and 25 bases lay between the germline ends. There are 18 residues in the CDR3. CDR3 protein: CSVEDTRVGAGYRNEQFF. CDR3 in DNA: TGCAGCGTTGAAGACACGAGAGTGGGGGCAGGGTATCGGAATGAGCAGTTCTTC.

V usage is TRBV7-2 and J usage is TRBJ2-1, with D tentatively TRBD1 (5 bases). The CDR3 spans 12 residues. The germline V gene has CDR1 SGHTA and CDR2 FQGNSA. Trimming shortened V by 0 bases and J by 12 bases, and 9 bases separated the two germline ends. This CDR3 reads CASSLAGQGQFF. As DNA, the CDR3 is TGTGCCAGCAGCTTAGCAGGGCAGGGGCAGTTCTTC.

Remarks on this clone: The sample has other DNA sequences that encode this CDR3 too. The rearrangement uses TRBV4-3 and TRBJ2-5; 7 bases line up with TRBD1. Germline lookup yields CDR1 LGHNA and CDR2 YSLEER. This CDR3 has 15 amino acids. The V and J ends lost 1 base and 0 bases, in that order; junction bases with no gene match: 2. CDR3 in amino acids: CASSQGDRDQETQYF. The CDR3 DNA is TGCGCCAGCAGCCAAGGTGACAGGGACCAAGAGACCCAGTACTTC.

This clone showed up just once. The J gene is TRBJ2-7, the V gene TRBV28, with TRBD1 matching 10 bases. The CDR3 has 15 residues. From germline, CDR1 is MDHEN and CDR2 SYDVKM. Unmatched junction bases numbered 5, after V lost 5 bases and J lost 1 base. The CDR3 here is CASSPGTGASYEQYF. CDR3 DNA: TGTGCCAGCAGTCCGGGGACAGGGGCATCCTACGAGCAGTACTTC.

V is TRBV2 and J is TRBJ1-1; 9 positions agree with TRBD1. The V and J ends lost 6 bases and 4 bases, in that order; junction bases with no gene match: 6. The CDR3 totals 14 residues. CDR1 is SNHLY and CDR2 is FYNNEI in the germline V gene. The CDR3 region has the DNA TGTGCCAGCAGGAGGGGACAGGGATTCACTGAAGCTTTCTTT. Translation: CASRRGQGFTEAFF.

The V call is TRBV5-4, the J call TRBJ2-1, with D perhaps matching TRBD1 or TRBD2 (6 bases each). The CDR3 covers 14 residues. V gave up 5 bases and J gave up 5 bases, with 14 bases separating them. Germline assignment: CDR1 SGHNT and CDR2 YYREEE (reference sequence). The CDR3 region is CASSVGGGNNEQFF. The CDR3 coding sequence is TGTGCCAGCAGTGTAGGGGGAGGTAACAATGAGCAGTTCTTC.

V gene TRBV5-6 combines with J gene TRBJ1-6; tentatively, D is TRBD1 (6 bases). Germline V gene data show CDR1 as SGHDT and CDR2 as YYEEEE. The CDR3 has 18 amino acids. V was trimmed by 0 bases and J by 3 bases, leaving 16 bases between them. The CDR3 DNA follows: TGTGCCAGCAGCTTGGTTTTCCGGGGGCAGGGCTATAATTCACCCCTCCACTTT. As protein: CASSLVFRGQGYNSPLHF.

This clone was counted a single time. The J gene is TRBJ2-7, the V gene TRBV19; 8 bases align to TRBD1. With 5 bases clipped from V and 0 bases from J, the junction kept 3 bases outside the gene matches. Germline lookup yields CDR1 LNHDA and CDR2 SQIVND (reference sequence). CDR3 length: 14 amino acids. CDR3 sequence reads: CASSLTGGSYEQYF. DNA of the CDR3: TGTGCCAGTAGTTTAACAGGGGGCTCCTACGAGCAGTACTTC.

V and J are TRBV9 and TRBJ2-4; D possibly matches TRBD1 or TRBD2 (5 bases each). This CDR3 has 15 amino acids. CDR1 is SGDLS and CDR2 is YYNGEE in the germline V gene. V was clipped by 0 bases and J by 9 bases, with 16 bases between them. CDR3: CASSVEGTSLGIQYF. CDR3 sequence (DNA): TGTGCCAGCAGCGTAGAAGGGACCTCACTCGGCATTCAGTACTTC.

This clone was seen once. The chain recombines TRBV6-1 with TRBJ1-1, with no clear D. This CDR3 is built from 13 residues. Trimming removed 3 bases at V and 6 bases at J, with 11 bases between. CDR1 MNHNS and CDR2 SASEGT come from the germline V gene. The CDR3 loop reads CASSDQIGAEAFF. As DNA, the CDR3 is TGTGCCAGCAGTGATCAGATAGGCGCTGAAGCTTTCTTT.

The rearrangement uses TRBV19 and TRBJ1-4; TRBD1 agrees at 8 bases. The CDR3 is made up of 15 amino acids. The V gene end was trimmed by 6 bases and the J gene end by 3 bases; junction bases not matched to a gene: 6. Germline V gene data show CDR1 as LNHDA and CDR2 as SQIVND (reference sequence). CDR3 bases: TGTGCCAGTAGCCCCGGGACAGGAGCTAATGAAAAACTGTTTTTT. Encoded protein: CASSPGTGANEKLFF.

In this sample, this clone turned up once. The chain carries TRBV10-2 and TRBJ2-4; 7 nucleotides agree with TRBD2. The V gene end was trimmed by 3 bases and the J gene end by 3 bases; junction bases not matched to a gene: 14. In germline, CDR1 is WSHSY, CDR2 SAAADI. This CDR3 is 18 amino acids long. The DNA for the CDR3 is TGCGCCAGCAGTGATCGTGGGGGAGGGTTAGTAGTCAAAAACATTCAGTACTTC. Protein sequence: CASSDRGGGLVVKNIQYF.